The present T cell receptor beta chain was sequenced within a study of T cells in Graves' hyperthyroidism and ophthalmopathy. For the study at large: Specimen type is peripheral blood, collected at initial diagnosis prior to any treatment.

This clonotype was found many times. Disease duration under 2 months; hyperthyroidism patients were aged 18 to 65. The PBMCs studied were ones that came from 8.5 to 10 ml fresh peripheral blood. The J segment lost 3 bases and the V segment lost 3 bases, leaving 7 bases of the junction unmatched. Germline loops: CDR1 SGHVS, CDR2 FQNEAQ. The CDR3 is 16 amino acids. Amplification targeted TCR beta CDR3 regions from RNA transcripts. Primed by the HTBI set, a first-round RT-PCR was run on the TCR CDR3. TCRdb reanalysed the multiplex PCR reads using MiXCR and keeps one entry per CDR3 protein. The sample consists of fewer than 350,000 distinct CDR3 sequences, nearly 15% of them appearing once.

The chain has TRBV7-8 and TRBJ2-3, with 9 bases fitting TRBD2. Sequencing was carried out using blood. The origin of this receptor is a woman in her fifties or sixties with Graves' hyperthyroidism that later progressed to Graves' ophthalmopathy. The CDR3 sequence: CASSLWAGGQTDTQYF. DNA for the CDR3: TGTGCCAGCAGCTTGTGGGCGGGAGGGCAAACAGATACGCAGTATTTT.